Listed below are T cell receptor beta chains from one sample, sequenced in a study of T cell repertoires in cytomegalovirus infection. The antigens for these receptors are not known. TCRdb re-derived calls from the reads in MiXCR, one entry per CDR3 protein. The top ten hold about 72% of the sample, which has about 83,000 distinct CDR3 sequences, about 31% seen once. Material: CD8+ T cells from cultured PBMCs, obtained from culture after CMV antigen stimulation. The receptors here all came from a human donor in good health (CMV status not recorded). Some clones in this sample may be carry-over from other donors' samples. CDR3s include the opening cysteine and the closing phenylalanine or tryptophan. The D gene is left open where the match is weak. Size is stated for part of the rows, as once, few or many counts, or as a class when the clone is expanded.

V gene	clone size	D gene	J gene	CDR3 protein	CDR3 DNA
TRBV7-9	few	NA	TRBJ2-7	CASSAELSYEQYF	TGTGCCAGCAGCGCGGAGCTCTCCTACGAGCAGTACTTC
TRBV27	few	TRBD2	TRBJ2-5	CASSLYAGGLQETQYF	TGTGCCAGCAGTTTATATGCGGGGGGTCTACAAGAGACCCAGTACTTC
TRBV7-2	many	NA	TRBJ1-2	CASSLSGGYGYTF	TGTGCCAGCAGCTTATCGGGGGGCTATGGCTACACCTTC
TRBV5-1	few	NA	TRBJ2-3	CASSLTGYTDTQYF	TGCGCCAGCAGCTTGACAGGCTACACAGATACGCAGTATTTT
TRBV7-6	many	NA	TRBJ2-3	CASSLTAGDTQYF	TGTGCCAGCAGCCTGACCGCTGGAGATACGCAGTATTTT
TRBV7-9	many	NA	TRBJ2-2	CASSHTLTGELFF	TGTGCCAGCAGCCACACTCTTACCGGGGAGCTGTTTTTT
TRBV27	many	NA	TRBJ2-1	CASRPGSMTYNEQFF	TGTGCCAGCAGGCCAGGGTCAATGACCTACAATGAGCAGTTCTTC
TRBV9	NA	TRBD2	TRBJ2-3	CASSVKAGGTDTQYF	TGTGCCAGCAGCGTAAAAGCGGGGGGTACAGATACGCAGTATTTT
TRBV7-3	NA	TRBD2	TRBJ2-2	CASSPFNSGGAFSAGELFF	TGTGCCAGCAGCCCCTTTAATAGCGGGGGTGCCTTTAGCGCCGGGGAGCTGTTTTTT
TRBV7-6	few	NA	TRBJ2-1	CASSSLINEQFF	TGTGCCAGCAGCTCCCTAATCAATGAGCAGTTCTTC
TRBV11-2	many	NA	TRBJ1-5	CASSFADRTGNQPQHF	TGTGCCAGCAGCTTCGCCGACAGGACGGGCAATCAGCCCCAGCATTTT
TRBV4-1	NA	TRBD1	TRBJ2-7	CASSHSGQVGSYEQYF	TGCGCCAGCAGCCACTCGGGACAGGTTGGCTCCTACGAGCAGTACTTC
TRBV28	NA	TRBD1	TRBJ2-7	CASSSRDSLVYEQYF	TGTGCCAGCAGTTCCCGGGACAGTCTAGTTTACGAGCAGTACTTC
TRBV7-8	few	NA	TRBJ1-4	CASSFEVGLFF	TGTGCCAGCAGCTTCGAAGTGGGACTGTTTTTT
TRBV6-5	NA	TRBD2	TRBJ2-7	CASSPTSGGSFEQYF	TGTGCCAGCAGTCCAACTAGCGGGGGGAGCTTCGAGCAGTACTTC
TRBV20-1	NA	NA	TRBJ1-4	CSAPGQGNEKLFF	TGCAGTGCCCCTGGGCAGGGCAATGAAAAACTGTTTTTT
TRBV4-1	NA	TRBD2	TRBJ2-5	CASSQAELPSGGLGTQYF	TGCGCCAGCAGCCAAGCTGAACTTCCTAGCGGGGGGCTTGGGACCCAGTACTTC
TRBV12-3/TRBV12-4	few	TRBD1	TRBJ2-1	CASSPRQGNNEQFF	TGTGCCAGCAGTCCCCGACAGGGGAACAATGAGCAGTTCTTC
TRBV28	few	NA	TRBJ2-1	CASSYPSYNEQFF	TGTGCCAGCAGCTACCCATCCTACAATGAGCAGTTCTTC
TRBV19	NA	NA	TRBJ2-1	CASSIGGEQFF	TGTGCCAGTAGTATAGGTGGGGAGCAGTTCTTC
TRBV6-5	few	NA	TRBJ2-7	CASSAERVYEQYF	TGTGCCAGCAGTGCCGAAAGGGTCTACGAGCAGTACTTC
TRBV3-1	many	NA	TRBJ2-1	CASSHRLTVEQFF	TGTGCCAGCAGCCATAGGCTAACCGTGGAGCAGTTCTTC
TRBV20-1	few	TRBD1	TRBJ2-4	CSATPGQGTNIQYF	TGCAGTGCTACGCCGGGACAGGGAACAAACATTCAGTACTTC